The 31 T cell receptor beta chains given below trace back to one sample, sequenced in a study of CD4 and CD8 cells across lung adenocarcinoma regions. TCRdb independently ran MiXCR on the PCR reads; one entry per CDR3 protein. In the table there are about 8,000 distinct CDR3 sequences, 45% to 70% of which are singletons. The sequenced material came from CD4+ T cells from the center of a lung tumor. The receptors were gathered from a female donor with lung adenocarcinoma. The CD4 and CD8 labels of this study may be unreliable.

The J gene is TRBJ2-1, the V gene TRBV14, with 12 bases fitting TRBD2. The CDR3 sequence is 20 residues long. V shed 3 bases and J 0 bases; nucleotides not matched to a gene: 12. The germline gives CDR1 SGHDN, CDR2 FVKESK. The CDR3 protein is CASSHRLGLAGSSSYNEQFF. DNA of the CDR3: TGTGCCAGCAGCCACCGCCTAGGACTAGCGGGATCGAGCTCCTACAATGAGCAGTTCTTC.

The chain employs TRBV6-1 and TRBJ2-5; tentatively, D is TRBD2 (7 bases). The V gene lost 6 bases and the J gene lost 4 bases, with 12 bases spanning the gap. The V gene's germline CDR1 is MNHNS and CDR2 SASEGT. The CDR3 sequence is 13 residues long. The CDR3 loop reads CASRRGGGETQYF. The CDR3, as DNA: TGTGCCAGCAGGAGAGGGGGGGGAGAGACCCAGTACTTC.

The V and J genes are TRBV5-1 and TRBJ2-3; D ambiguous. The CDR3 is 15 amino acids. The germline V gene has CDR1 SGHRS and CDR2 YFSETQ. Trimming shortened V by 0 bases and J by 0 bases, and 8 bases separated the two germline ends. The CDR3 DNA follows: TGCGCCAGCAGCTTGGCCGGGTCTAGCACAGATACGCAGTATTTT. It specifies CASSLAGSSTDTQYF.

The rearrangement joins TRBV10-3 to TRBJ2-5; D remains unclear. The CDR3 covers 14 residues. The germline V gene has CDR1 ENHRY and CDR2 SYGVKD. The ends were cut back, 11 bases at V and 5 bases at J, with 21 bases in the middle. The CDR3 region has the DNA TGTGCCGGGCAGACCGGCCTCTCAGCGGAGACCCAGTACTTC. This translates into CAGQTGLSAETQYF.

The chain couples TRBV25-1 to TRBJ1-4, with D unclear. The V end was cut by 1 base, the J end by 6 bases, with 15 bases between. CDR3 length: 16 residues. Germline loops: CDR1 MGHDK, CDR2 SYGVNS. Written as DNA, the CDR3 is TGTGCCAGCAGTGAATCTGAGAGGGCTTGGTATGAAAAACTGTTTTTT. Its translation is CASSESERAWYEKLFF.

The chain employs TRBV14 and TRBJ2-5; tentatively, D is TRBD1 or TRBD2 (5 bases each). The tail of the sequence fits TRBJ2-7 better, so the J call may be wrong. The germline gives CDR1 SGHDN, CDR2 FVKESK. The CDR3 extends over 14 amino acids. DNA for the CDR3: TGTGCCAGCAGCGTCGGGGCTGGATACTACGAGCAGTACTTC. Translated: CASSVGAGYYEQYF.

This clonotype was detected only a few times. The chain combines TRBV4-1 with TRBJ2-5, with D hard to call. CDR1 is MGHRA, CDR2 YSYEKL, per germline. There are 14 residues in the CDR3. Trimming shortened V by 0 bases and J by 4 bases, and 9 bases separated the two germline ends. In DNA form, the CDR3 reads TGCGCCAGCAGCCAAGAGGTAGGCAGAGAGACCCAGTACTTC. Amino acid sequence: CASSQEVGRETQYF.

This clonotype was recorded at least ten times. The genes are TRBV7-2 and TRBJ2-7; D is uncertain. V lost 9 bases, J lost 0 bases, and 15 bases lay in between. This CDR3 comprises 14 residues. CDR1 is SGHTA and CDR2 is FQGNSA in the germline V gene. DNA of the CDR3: TGTGCCAGTAAACGTGCATCGAGCTCCTACGAGCAGTACTTC. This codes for CASKRASSSYEQYF.

CDR3 in amino acids: CASNLGPEAFF. CDR3 coding DNA: TGTGCCAGCAATTTAGGTCCTGAAGCTTTCTTT. V gene TRBV6-5 combines with J gene TRBJ1-1; D is uncertain. Deletions cut 7 bases from V and 6 bases from J, with 9 bases between. Germline CDR1 is MNHEY and CDR2 is SVGAGI. The CDR3 consists of 11 residues.

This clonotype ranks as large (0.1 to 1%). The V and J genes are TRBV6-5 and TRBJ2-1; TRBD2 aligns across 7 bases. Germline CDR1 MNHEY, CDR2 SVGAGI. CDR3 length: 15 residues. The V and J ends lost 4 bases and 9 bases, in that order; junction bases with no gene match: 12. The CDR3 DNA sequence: TGTGCCAGCAGTTCCCCGGGGGGAGTTGGGCGTGAGCAGTTCTTC. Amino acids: CASSSPGGVGREQFF.

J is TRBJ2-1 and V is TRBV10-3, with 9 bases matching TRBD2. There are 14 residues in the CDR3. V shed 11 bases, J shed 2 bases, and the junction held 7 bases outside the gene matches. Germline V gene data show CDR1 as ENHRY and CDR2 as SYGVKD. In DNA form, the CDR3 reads TGTGCCCTGGGGGGCGGGAGGGCCTACAATGAGCAGTTCTTC. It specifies CALGGGRAYNEQFF.

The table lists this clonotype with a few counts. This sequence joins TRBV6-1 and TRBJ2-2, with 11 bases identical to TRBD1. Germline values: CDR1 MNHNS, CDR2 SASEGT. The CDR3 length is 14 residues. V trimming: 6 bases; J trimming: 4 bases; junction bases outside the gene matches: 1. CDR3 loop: CASRDRGRTGELFF. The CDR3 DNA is TGTGCCAGCAGGGACAGGGGGCGCACCGGGGAGCTGTTTTTT.

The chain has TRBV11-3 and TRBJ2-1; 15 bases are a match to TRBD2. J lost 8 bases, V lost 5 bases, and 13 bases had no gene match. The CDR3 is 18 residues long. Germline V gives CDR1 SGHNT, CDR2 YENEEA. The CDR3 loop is CASSHPGLAGGPSDEQFF. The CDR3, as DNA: TGTGCCAGCAGCCACCCCGGACTAGCGGGAGGGCCGTCGGATGAGCAGTTCTTC.

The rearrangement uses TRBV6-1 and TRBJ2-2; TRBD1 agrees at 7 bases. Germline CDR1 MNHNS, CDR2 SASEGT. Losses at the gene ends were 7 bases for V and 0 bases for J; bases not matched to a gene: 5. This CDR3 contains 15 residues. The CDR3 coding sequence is TGTGCCAGCACCCTAGACAGGGCGAACACCGGGGAGCTGTTTTTT. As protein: CASTLDRANTGELFF.

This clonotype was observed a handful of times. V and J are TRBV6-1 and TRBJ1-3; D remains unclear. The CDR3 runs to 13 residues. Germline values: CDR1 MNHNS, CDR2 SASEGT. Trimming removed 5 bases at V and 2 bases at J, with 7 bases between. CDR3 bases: TGTGCCAGCAGTCCCCGGCCTGGAAACACCATATATTTT. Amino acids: CASSPRPGNTIYF.

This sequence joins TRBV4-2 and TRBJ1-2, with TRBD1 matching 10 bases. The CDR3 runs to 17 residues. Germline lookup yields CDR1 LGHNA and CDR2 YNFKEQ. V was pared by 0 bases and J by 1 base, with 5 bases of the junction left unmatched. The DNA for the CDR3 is TGTGCCAGCAGCCAAGATCGGGGGACAGGGGTTAACTATGGCTACACCTTC. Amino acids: CASSQDRGTGVNYGYTF.

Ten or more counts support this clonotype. This chain's CDR3 is CASSNPSELTDTQYF. The CDR3 nucleotides read TGTGCCAGCAGTAACCCCTCGGAACTCACAGATACGCAGTATTTT. The chain couples TRBV28 to TRBJ2-3; D remains ambiguous. CDR3 length equals 15 residues. Germline CDR1 MDHEN, CDR2 SYDVKM. Trimming cost V 5 bases and J 2 bases, with 14 bases left between them.

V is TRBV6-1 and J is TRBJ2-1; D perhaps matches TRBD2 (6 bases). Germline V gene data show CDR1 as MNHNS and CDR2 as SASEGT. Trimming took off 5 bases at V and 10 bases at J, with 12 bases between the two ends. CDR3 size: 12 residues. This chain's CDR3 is CASSKRVYEQFF. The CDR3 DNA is TGTGCCAGCAGTAAGCGGGTTTACGAGCAGTTCTTC.

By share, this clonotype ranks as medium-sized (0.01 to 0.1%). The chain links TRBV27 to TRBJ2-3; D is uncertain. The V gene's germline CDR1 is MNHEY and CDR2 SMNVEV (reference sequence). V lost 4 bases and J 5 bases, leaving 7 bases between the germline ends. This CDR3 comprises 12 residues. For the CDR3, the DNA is TGTGCCAGCAGTTCATACGGAGATACGCAGTATTTT. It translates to CASSSYGDTQYF.

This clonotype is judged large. The DNA for the CDR3 is TGTGCCAGCTCCCCGGTGGGGGTTTTAGGAGAGACCCAGTACTTC. It is translated as CASSPVGVLGETQYF. The chain joins TRBV7-3 to TRBJ2-5; D is possibly TRBD1 or TRBD2 (5 bases each). Trimming removed 8 bases at V and 4 bases at J, with 20 bases between. The CDR3 contains 15 residues. Germline CDR1 is SGHTA and CDR2 is FQGTGA.

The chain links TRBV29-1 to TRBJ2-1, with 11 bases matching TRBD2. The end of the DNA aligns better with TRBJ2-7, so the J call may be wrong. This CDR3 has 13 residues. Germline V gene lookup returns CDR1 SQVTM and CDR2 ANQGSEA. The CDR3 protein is CSAGTSGTFEQYF. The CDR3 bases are TGCAGCGCCGGGACTAGCGGAACTTTCGAGCAGTACTTC.

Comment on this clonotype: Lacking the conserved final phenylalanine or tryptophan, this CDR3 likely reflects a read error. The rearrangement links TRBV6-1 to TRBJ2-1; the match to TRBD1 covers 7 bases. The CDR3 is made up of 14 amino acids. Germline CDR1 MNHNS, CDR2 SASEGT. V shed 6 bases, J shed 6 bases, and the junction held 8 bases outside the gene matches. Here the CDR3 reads CASRRQGVSNEQFL. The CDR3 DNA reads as TGTGCCAGCAGGAGACAGGGAGTCTCCAATGAGCAGTTCTTA.

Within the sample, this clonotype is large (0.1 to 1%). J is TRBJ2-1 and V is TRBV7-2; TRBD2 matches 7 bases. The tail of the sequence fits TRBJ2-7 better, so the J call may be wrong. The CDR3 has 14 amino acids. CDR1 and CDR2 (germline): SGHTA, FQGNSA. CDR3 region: CASSLDPSGYEQYF. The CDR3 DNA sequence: TGTGCCAGCAGCTTAGATCCTAGCGGCTACGAGCAGTACTTC.

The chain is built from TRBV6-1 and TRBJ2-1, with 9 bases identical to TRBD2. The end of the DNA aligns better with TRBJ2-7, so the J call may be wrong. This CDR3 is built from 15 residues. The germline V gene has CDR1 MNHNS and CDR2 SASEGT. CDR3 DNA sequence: TGTGCCAGCAGTGAAGGGACTAGCGACTACAATGAGCAGTACTTC. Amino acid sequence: CASSEGTSDYNEQYF.

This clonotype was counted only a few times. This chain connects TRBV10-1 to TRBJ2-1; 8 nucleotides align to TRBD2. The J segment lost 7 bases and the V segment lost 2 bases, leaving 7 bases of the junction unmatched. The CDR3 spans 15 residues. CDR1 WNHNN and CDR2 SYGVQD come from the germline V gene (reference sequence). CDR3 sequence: CASSEPGLGGNEQFF. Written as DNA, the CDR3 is TGCGCCAGCAGTGAGCCGGGACTAGGGGGGAATGAGCAGTTCTTC.

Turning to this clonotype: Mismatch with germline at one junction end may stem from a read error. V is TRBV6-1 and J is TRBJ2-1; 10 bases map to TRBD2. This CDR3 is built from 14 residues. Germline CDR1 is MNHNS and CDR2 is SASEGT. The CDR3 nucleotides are TGTGCCAGCAGCAAGGCTAGCGGGAGAGATGAGCAGTTTTTC. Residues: CASSKASGRDEQFF.

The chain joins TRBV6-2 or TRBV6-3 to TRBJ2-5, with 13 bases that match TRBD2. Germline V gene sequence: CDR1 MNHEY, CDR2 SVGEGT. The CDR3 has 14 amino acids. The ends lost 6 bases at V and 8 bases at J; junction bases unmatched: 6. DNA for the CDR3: TGTGCCAGCAGGAAGGGACTAGCGGGAAGCACCCAGTACTTC. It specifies CASRKGLAGSTQYF.

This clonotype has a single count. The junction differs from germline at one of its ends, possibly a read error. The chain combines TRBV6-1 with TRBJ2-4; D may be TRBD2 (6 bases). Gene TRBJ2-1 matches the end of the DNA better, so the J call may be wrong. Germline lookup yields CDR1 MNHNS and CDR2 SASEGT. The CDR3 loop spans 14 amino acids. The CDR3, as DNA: TGTGCCAGTGCCACGGAGGGAGCCAAAAATGTGCAGTTCTTC. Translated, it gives CASATEGAKNVQFF.

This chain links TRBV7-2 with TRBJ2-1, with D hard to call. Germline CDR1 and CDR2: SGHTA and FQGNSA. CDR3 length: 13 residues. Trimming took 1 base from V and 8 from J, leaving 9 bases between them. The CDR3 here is CASSLEVWDEQFF. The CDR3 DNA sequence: TGTGCCAGCAGCTTAGAAGTCTGGGATGAGCAGTTCTTC.

The CDR3 DNA reads TGTGCCAGCAGTTACAACGGAGGGGAGCTGTTTTTT. Its protein is CASSYNGGELFF. The chain carries TRBV6-5 and TRBJ2-2; no definite D call. CDR3 length: 12 residues. V lost 2 bases, J lost 8 bases, and 6 bases lay in between. Per germline, CDR1 MNHEY and CDR2 SVGAGI.

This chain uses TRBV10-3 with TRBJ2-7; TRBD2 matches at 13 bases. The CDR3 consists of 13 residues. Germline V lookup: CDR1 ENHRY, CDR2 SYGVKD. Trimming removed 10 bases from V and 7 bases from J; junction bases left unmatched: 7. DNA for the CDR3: TGTGCCACCACCGGGACTAGCGGGACTGAGCAGTACTTC. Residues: CATTGTSGTEQYF.